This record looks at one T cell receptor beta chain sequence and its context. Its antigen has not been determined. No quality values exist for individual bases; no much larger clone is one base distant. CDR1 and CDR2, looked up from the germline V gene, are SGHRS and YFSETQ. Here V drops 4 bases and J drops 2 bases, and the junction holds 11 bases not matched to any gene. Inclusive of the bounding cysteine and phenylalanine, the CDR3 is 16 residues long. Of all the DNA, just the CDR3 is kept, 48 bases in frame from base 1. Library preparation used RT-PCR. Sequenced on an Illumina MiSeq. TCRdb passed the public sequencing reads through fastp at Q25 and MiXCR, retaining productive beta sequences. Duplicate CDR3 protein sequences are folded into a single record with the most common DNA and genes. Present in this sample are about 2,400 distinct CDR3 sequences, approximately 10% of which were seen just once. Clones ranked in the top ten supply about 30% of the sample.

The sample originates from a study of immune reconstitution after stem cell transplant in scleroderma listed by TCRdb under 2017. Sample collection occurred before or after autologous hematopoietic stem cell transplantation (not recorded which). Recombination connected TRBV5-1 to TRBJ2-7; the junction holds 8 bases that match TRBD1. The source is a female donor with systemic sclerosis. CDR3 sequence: CASSPPTGTGTYEQYF. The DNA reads TGCGCCAGCAGCCCACCCACCGGGACAGGAACCTACGAGCAGTACTTC.